Listed below are T cell receptor beta chains from one sample, sequenced in a study of identical twins. MiXCR, run by TCRdb on the 5' RACE reads, gives a single entry per CDR3 protein. The sample has 450,000 or so distinct CDR3 sequences, 20% to 25% seen once. These sequences were also reported in another study, on T cells expressing NK-cell markers.

Material for sequencing was CD4+ T cells sorted from blood. The source is a woman aged 18 to 35 in good health. The CDR3 runs from the conserved cysteine through the conserved F or W. The D gene is left open where the match is weak. Only part of the rows carry a size: once, few, many, or a class if the clone is expanded.

v_call	d_call	clone_size	j_call	cdr3_aa	cdr3_nt
TRBV12-5	NA	few	TRBJ1-1	CASGLQLNTEAFF	TGTGCTAGTGGTTTGCAGTTGAACACTGAAGCTTTCTTT
TRBV7-2	TRBD2	NA	TRBJ2-1	CASSRGVSGDEQFF	TGTGCCAGCAGCCGGGGGGTTTCCGGGGATGAGCAGTTCTTC
TRBV5-5	NA	NA	TRBJ1-1	CASSLAGGFAFF	TGTGCCAGCAGCTTGGCTGGGGGTTTCGCTTTCTTT
TRBV25-1	TRBD2	NA	TRBJ2-2	CASSGGTSGYYTGELFF	TGTGCCAGCAGTGGAGGGACTAGCGGTTATTACACCGGGGAGCTGTTTTTT
TRBV7-2	NA	few	TRBJ2-7	CASSLGATRVYEQYF	TGTGCCAGCAGCTTAGGCGCGACCAGGGTCTACGAGCAGTACTTC
TRBV29-1	NA	few	TRBJ2-1	CSVDSPYNEQFF	TGCAGCGTTGATAGCCCCTACAATGAGCAGTTCTTC
TRBV6-5	NA	few	TRBJ2-5	CASSYDGDQETQYF	TGTGCCAGCAGTTACGACGGAGATCAAGAGACCCAGTACTTC
TRBV7-9	NA	NA	TRBJ2-5	CASSLSGRTQETQYF	TGTGCCAGCAGCTTAAGTGGCCGAACTCAAGAGACCCAGTACTTC
TRBV6-6	NA	few	TRBJ1-5	CASGYSGNQPQHF	TGTGCCAGCGGGTATTCGGGCAATCAGCCCCAGCATTTT
TRBV12-3/TRBV12-4	TRBD1	once	TRBJ2-2	CASSSSRGRGGELFF	TGTGCCAGCAGTTCAAGCAGGGGGCGCGGCGGGGAGCTGTTTTTT
TRBV12-3/TRBV12-4	NA	NA	TRBJ2-7	CASSPRGKQKQYF	TGTGCCAGCAGTCCCCGGGGCAAACAGAAGCAGTACTTC
TRBV4-3	NA	NA	TRBJ2-7	CASSLESARRGAYEQYF	TGCGCCAGCAGCCTCGAATCGGCTCGGAGAGGCGCCTACGAGCAGTACTTC
TRBV7-8	NA	NA	TRBJ2-7	CASSPLWNEQYF	TGTGCCAGCAGCCCATTGTGGAACGAGCAGTACTTC
TRBV14	NA	NA	TRBJ2-2	CASSPSFFSANTGELFF	TGTGCCAGCAGTCCAAGCTTTTTTTCAGCGAACACCGGGGAGCTGTTTTTT
TRBV20-1	TRBD2	few	TRBJ2-7	CSARLGRGWTYEQYF	TGCAGTGCTAGGCTTGGGCGGGGGTGGACCTACGAGCAGTACTTC
TRBV7-9	TRBD1	NA	TRBJ2-1	CASSPGQGTPFF	TGTGCCAGCAGCCCGGGACAGGGAACTCCGTTCTTC
TRBV5-6	NA	NA	TRBJ1-2	CASSSGIRSWYGGYTF	TGTGCCAGCAGCTCCGGCATCAGGTCCTGGTACGGAGGCTACACCTTC
TRBV5-1	TRBD2	NA	TRBJ2-5	CASSEGLEETQYF	TGCGCCAGCAGCGAGGGACTAGAAGAGACCCAGTACTTC
TRBV15	TRBD1	NA	TRBJ2-3	CATSRLTGGTVGTQYF	TGTGCCACCAGCAGATTAACAGGGGGGACGGTCGGTACGCAGTATTTT
TRBV20-1	NA	few	TRBJ1-2	CSARSFQGDYGYTF	TGCAGTGCTAGGTCATTTCAGGGTGACTATGGCTACACCTTC
TRBV5-6	NA	NA	TRBJ2-3	CASILTINTDTQYF	TGTGCCAGTATCTTGACCATTAACACAGATACGCAGTATTTT
TRBV2	NA	NA	TRBJ2-1	CASQADSYNEQFF	TGTGCCTCACAGGCAGACTCCTACAATGAGCAGTTCTTC
TRBV11-3	NA	few	TRBJ2-1	CASSFRGKNNEQFF	TGTGCCAGCAGCTTTAGAGGCAAGAACAATGAGCAGTTCTTC
TRBV12-3/TRBV12-4	NA	few	TRBJ1-3	CASRENSSGNTIYF	TGTGCCAGCAGGGAAAATAGCTCTGGAAACACCATATATTTT
TRBV7-2	NA	NA	TRBJ2-1	CASSLDLNYNEQFF	TGTGCCAGCAGCTTGGACTTAAACTACAATGAGCAGTTCTTC
TRBV4-3	NA	few	TRBJ2-1	CASSQRDPADYNEQFF	TGCGCCAGCAGCCAAAGGGACCCCGCCGACTACAATGAGCAGTTCTTC
TRBV6-1	NA	few	TRBJ2-3	CASTPGGSDTQYF	TGTGCCAGCACCCCAGGAGGGTCAGATACGCAGTATTTT
TRBV7-9	NA	NA	TRBJ2-3	CASSLPGNTDTQYF	TGTGCCAGCAGCTTACCGGGGAACACAGATACGCAGTATTTT
TRBV7-9	NA	NA	TRBJ2-7	CASSLVGEKHEQYF	TGTGCCAGCAGCTTAGTAGGAGAGAAGCACGAGCAGTACTTC